One and the same sample provided the 12 T cell receptor beta chains below, sequenced in a study of graft-versus-host responses after intestinal transplantation. Profiling relied on immunoSEQ multiplex PCR, and the TCRdb table lists in-frame clones only, not all of them. The profile shows approximately 58,000 clones, 90% to 95% of them singletons. Sequenced material: PBMCs, taken almost 120 days after intestinal transplantation. Receptor source: a human patient who received an intestinal transplant, so some T cells may come from the graft donor.

The CDR3 region is CASSLNPGGRNEQFF. The DNA for the CDR3 is TGTGCCAGCTCATTGAATCCGGGGGGCCGTAATGAGCAGTTCTTC. J is TRBJ2-1 and V is TRBV18; D is perhaps TRBD2 (7 bases). V dropped 5 bases and J dropped 7 bases, with 18 bases sitting between them. The germline V gene has CDR1 KGHSH and CDR2 LQKENI. This CDR3 comprises 15 residues.

This chain uses TRBV4-1 with TRBJ2-5; possible D gene TRBD2, 5 bases. Looked up from germline, CDR1 is MGHRA and CDR2 is YSYEKL. V shed 1 base and J shed 5 bases, with 8 bases lying between them. The CDR3 length is 13 residues. CDR3 region: CASSQVTGETQYF. The DNA for the CDR3 is TGCGCCAGCAGCCAAGTTACGGGGGAGACCCAGTACTTC.

The chain recombines TRBV5-1 with TRBJ2-7, with a possible D match to TRBD1 (6 bases). This CDR3 region has 15 residues. The V and J ends lost 2 bases and 4 bases respectively, with 16 bases between them. Germline V gene sequence: CDR1 SGHRS, CDR2 YFSETQ. CDR3 sequence: CASSLRWWGPYEQYF. The DNA for the CDR3 is TGCGCCAGCAGCTTACGATGGTGGGGGCCTTACGAGCAGTACTTC.

The chain employs TRBV4-1 and TRBJ1-1; possibly TRBD1 for D (5 bases). Germline CDR1 MGHRA, CDR2 YSYEKL. The CDR3 runs to 15 residues. The V gene lost 3 bases and the J gene lost 1 base, with 12 bases spanning the gap. Here the CDR3 DNA reads TGCGCCAGCAGCCAGTACCGGGACTGGAACACTGAAGCTTTCTTT. The encoded protein is CASSQYRDWNTEAFF.

The rearrangement uses TRBV11-2 and TRBJ2-5; D not certain. V was shortened by 5 bases and J by 4 bases, with 11 bases between the two germline ends. This CDR3 is 13 amino acids long. Germline V CDR1 and CDR2: SGHAT, FQNNGV. The CDR3 bases are TGTGCCAGCAGCAGGATGACGGGAGAGACCCAGTACTTC. This translates into CASSRMTGETQYF.

V gene TRBV10-3 combines with J gene TRBJ1-2; 7 nucleotides match TRBD1. The CDR3 has 13 residues. The ends lost 7 bases at V and 9 bases at J; junction bases unmatched: 11. Germline CDR1 is ENHRY and CDR2 is SYGVKD. The CDR3 nucleotides are TGTGCCATCAACTTCGACAGGGACGGAAGCTACACCTTC. This gives the protein CAINFDRDGSYTF.

The chain joins TRBV2 to TRBJ2-5; 12 nucleotides agree with TRBD2. The germline V gene encodes CDR1 SNHLY and CDR2 FYNNEI. V lost 1 base, J lost 5 bases, and 8 bases stayed unmatched. The CDR3 loop spans 17 amino acids. The CDR3 spells CASSEGLAGGHGETQYF. In DNA, the CDR3 is TGTGCCAGCAGTGAAGGGCTAGCGGGAGGGCATGGGGAGACCCAGTACTTC. Filled out from reference TRBV2 and TRBJ2-5, the complete variable domain reads EPEVTQTPSHQVTQMGQEVILRCVPISNHLYFYWYRQILGQKVEFLVSFYNNEISEKSEIFDDQFSVERPDGSNFTLKIRSTKLEDSAMYFCASSEGLAGGHGETQYFGPGTRLLVL.

The chain is built from TRBV5-1 and TRBJ2-4; TRBD2 aligns across 13 bases. The CDR3 extends over 19 amino acids. The V segment lost 3 bases and the J segment 1 base; nucleotides outside the gene matches: 10. CDR1 is SGHRS and CDR2 is YFSETQ in the germline V gene. CDR3 loop: CASSWVGLAGVLAKNIQYF. The CDR3 DNA reads as TGCGCCAGCAGCTGGGTCGGACTAGCGGGAGTCCTGGCCAAAAACATTCAGTACTTC.

The count of this clone is one. The genes are TRBV7-2 and TRBJ2-1; 14 nucleotides match TRBD2. Germline trimming cut 5 bases from V and 7 bases from J; bases unmatched to any gene: 4. The CDR3 runs to 15 residues. Germline V gene lookup returns CDR1 SGHTA and CDR2 FQGNSA. CDR3 loop: CASSPTSGRENEQFF. DNA for the CDR3: TGTGCCAGCAGCCCGACTAGCGGGAGGGAAAATGAGCAGTTCTTC.

The rearrangement uses TRBV7-2 and TRBJ2-1; 8 bases fit TRBD2. The CDR3 consists of 15 residues. The trim removed 1 base at V and 8 bases at J, leaving 7 bases unmatched. In germline, CDR1 is SGHTA, CDR2 FQGNSA. The chain's CDR3 is CASSLDGTSFDEQFF. DNA for the CDR3: TGTGCCAGCAGCTTAGACGGGACTAGTTTCGATGAGCAGTTCTTC. The full variable domain, rest sourced from reference TRBV7-2 and TRBJ2-1, is GAGVSQSPSNKVTEKGKDVELRCDPISGHTALYWYRQSLGQGLEFLIYFQGNSAPDKSGLPSDRFSAERTGGSVSTLTIQRTQQEDSAVYLCASSLDGTSFDEQFFGPGTRLTVL.

The gene calls are TRBV7-6 and TRBJ2-7; 8 bases agree with TRBD1. Germline V lookup: CDR1 SGHVS, CDR2 FNYEAQ. The J segment lost 2 bases and the V segment lost 4 bases, leaving 7 bases of the junction unmatched. The CDR3 contains 15 residues. The CDR3 DNA sequence: TGTGCCAGCAGCTCCCGGACAGGGTGGCCCTACGAGCAGTACTTC. Translated, it gives CASSSRTGWPYEQYF.

The V gene is TRBV2, the J gene TRBJ1-1; no clear D. The CDR3 runs to 14 residues. Germline V gene sequence: CDR1 SNHLY, CDR2 FYNNEI. V was cut by 2 bases and J by 1 base, with 8 bases left in between. The CDR3 region has the DNA TGTGCCAGCAGTGAATCGACGACGAACACTGAAGCTTTCTTT. This gives the protein CASSESTTNTEAFF.